These 30 T cell receptor beta chains originate from one sample sequenced in a study of PD-1 blockade in classical Hodgkin lymphoma. Data came from immunoSEQ multiplex PCR; TCRdb stores just in-frame clones and leaves some out. The table records about 30,000 clones, around 71% of them present only once. In every patient, relapse followed autologous stem cell transplantation, while exposure to brentuximab vedotin differed. The sample was peripheral blood mononuclear cells (PBMCs), taken before the second cycle of nivolumab. These receptors originate from a human donor with classical Hodgkin lymphoma.

The CDR3 loop is CSVRTVLNEKLFF. Written as DNA, the CDR3 is TGCAGCGTGAGGACAGTTCTTAATGAAAAACTGTTTTTT. The V gene is TRBV29-1, the J gene TRBJ1-4; a weak D match, TRBD1 (6 bases). Germline V CDR1 and CDR2: SQVTM, ANQGSEA. This CDR3 is 13 amino acids long. Trimming removed 6 bases at V and 4 bases at J, with 12 bases between.

J is TRBJ2-5 and V is TRBV9; D assignment may be TRBD1 or TRBD2 (5 bases each). This CDR3 contains 14 residues. Trimming took 3 bases from V and 5 from J, leaving 14 bases between them. Per germline, CDR1 SGDLS and CDR2 YYNGEE. CDR3 sequence: CASSEPGTLETQYF. The DNA of the CDR3 is TGTGCCAGCAGCGAACCCGGGACGTTGGAGACCCAGTACTTC.

V is TRBV28 and J is TRBJ2-5; no clear D gene. With 5 bases removed from V and 1 base from J, the gap between germline ends came to 17 bases. The length of the CDR3 is 16 residues. Germline CDR1 and CDR2: MDHEN and SYDVKM. The CDR3 here is CASSLTNNNLQETQYF. CDR3 bases: TGTGCCAGCAGTCTCACCAATAACAATCTCCAAGAGACCCAGTACTTC.

The chain is built from TRBV5-4 and TRBJ2-3; D is unresolved. Looked up from germline, CDR1 is SGHNT and CDR2 is YYREEE (reference sequence). V lost 5 bases to trimming and J lost 4 bases, with 8 bases between them. This CDR3 region has 12 residues. The CDR3 spells CASRNKSDTQYF. The CDR3 DNA follows: TGTGCCAGCAGGAATAAATCAGATACGCAGTATTTT.

The rearrangement uses TRBV4-3 and TRBJ2-1; D possibly corresponds to TRBD1 (6 bases). Germline V gene sequence: CDR1 LGHNA, CDR2 YSLEER. The CDR3 extends over 18 amino acids. V lost 0 bases and J lost 6, with 21 bases in between. This chain's CDR3 is CASSQDRRQGKLINEQFF. The DNA of the CDR3 is TGCGCCAGCAGCCAAGACCGGCGTCAGGGGAAATTAATCAATGAGCAGTTCTTC.

The rearrangement joins TRBV18 to TRBJ1-4; TRBD1 is a possible D gene (5 bases). Germline loops: CDR1 KGHSH, CDR2 LQKENI. The CDR3 runs to 16 residues. The V and J ends lost 6 bases and 2 bases respectively, with 16 bases between them. The CDR3 reads CASSPNGATTNEKLFF. In DNA, the CDR3 is TGTGCCAGCTCGCCGAACGGGGCCACGACTAATGAAAAACTGTTTTTT.

The chain links TRBV28 to TRBJ1-2, with a tentative D call TRBD1 (6 bases). Germline loops: CDR1 MDHEN, CDR2 SYDVKM. Trimming stripped 8 bases from V and 6 bases from J, with 19 bases between. This CDR3 spans 14 amino acids. CDR3 protein: CASLLAGVSDGYTF. The CDR3 bases are TGTGCCAGCCTACTCGCAGGGGTCTCGGATGGCTACACCTTC.

V is TRBV7-3 and J is TRBJ2-3; D is possibly TRBD1 (5 bases). V dropped 6 bases and J dropped 1 base, with 14 bases sitting between them. This CDR3 has 15 residues. Per germline, CDR1 SGHTA and CDR2 FQGTGA. The CDR3 DNA reads TGTGCCAGCAGTCCCAGCCCACAGGGCACAGATACGCAGTATTTT. This gives the protein CASSPSPQGTDTQYF.

The gene calls are TRBV19 and TRBJ1-5, with TRBD1 as a possible D gene (6 bases). V was cut by 3 bases and J by 0 bases, with 9 bases left in between. Germline CDR1 is LNHDA and CDR2 is SQIVND (reference sequence). The CDR3 contains 15 residues. Written as DNA, the CDR3 is TGTGCCAGTAGTATCGGACAGCATAGCAATCAGCCCCAGCATTTT. Its translation is CASSIGQHSNQPQHF.

V is TRBV9 and J is TRBJ2-1, with 10 bases aligning to TRBD2. This CDR3 contains 16 residues. V was clipped by 4 bases and J by 5 bases; unmatched bases: 9. Germline V lookup: CDR1 SGDLS, CDR2 YYNGEE. The CDR3 spells CASSPEGGTSDNEQFF. The CDR3 DNA is TGTGCCAGCAGCCCGGAGGGTGGGACTAGCGACAATGAGCAGTTCTTC.

There are a few counts of this clone. The V gene is TRBV6-4, the J gene TRBJ2-1, with D unresolved. V shed 3 bases and J shed 9 bases, with 18 bases lying between them. Germline CDR1 and CDR2: MRHNA and SNTAGT. This CDR3 contains 15 residues. CDR3 nucleotide sequence: TGTGCCAGCAGTGATAGTAGTCGGATTACGGGTGAGCAGTTCTTC. Its translation is CASSDSSRITGEQFF.

The chain links TRBV11-2 to TRBJ2-3; no clear D gene. Germline loops: CDR1 SGHAT, CDR2 FQNNGV. Trimming took 0 bases from V and 5 from J, leaving 6 bases between them. CDR3 length equals 13 residues. The CDR3 loop reads CASSLDMRDTQYF. The CDR3 nucleotides read TGTGCCAGCAGCTTAGATATGCGAGATACGCAGTATTTT.

The chain is built from TRBV14 and TRBJ2-5, with no clear D. V was cut by 4 bases and J by 5 bases, with 17 bases left in between. Germline loops: CDR1 SGHDN, CDR2 FVKESK. The CDR3 covers 15 residues. The CDR3 reads CASSPSGPILETQYF. CDR3 nucleotides: TGTGCCAGCAGCCCCTCTGGACCGATTCTTGAGACCCAGTACTTC.

By share, this clone ranks as medium-sized. The V and J genes are TRBV11-2 and TRBJ2-7, with a possible D match to TRBD1 (5 bases). This CDR3 is built from 14 residues. The germline V gene encodes CDR1 SGHAT and CDR2 FQNNGV. The V and J ends lost 5 bases and 3 bases respectively, with 14 bases between them. The CDR3 coding sequence is TGTGCCAGCAGCCCCCACCCGACAGACTACGAGCAGTACTTC. Protein: CASSPHPTDYEQYF.

This clone has only one observation. The CDR3 reads CASSLATGGTHGYTF. In DNA form, the CDR3 reads TGTGCCAGCAGCTTGGCGACAGGGGGCACCCATGGCTACACCTTC. This rearrangement joins TRBV5-6 to TRBJ1-2; TRBD1 agrees at 10 bases. CDR1 is SGHDT, CDR2 YYEEEE, per germline. CDR3 length: 15 amino acids. The junction had 5 bases not matched to a gene; V was cut back by 0 bases and J by 6 bases.

The V call is TRBV10-3, the J call TRBJ2-1, with 12 bases fitting TRBD2. This CDR3 region has 15 residues. Germline CDR1 reads ENHRY; CDR2 reads SYGVKD. V dropped 4 bases and J dropped 3; count of bases not matched to a gene: 1. The CDR3, as DNA: TGTGCCATCAGTGGACTAGCGGGAGACTACAATGAGCAGTTCTTC. Translation gives CAISGLAGDYNEQFF.

The J gene is TRBJ2-1, the V gene TRBV5-4, with 10 bases aligning to TRBD1. Germline loops: CDR1 SGHNT, CDR2 YYREEE (reference sequence). The CDR3 is 15 residues long. V shed 0 bases, J shed 9 bases, and the junction held 6 bases outside the gene matches. The CDR3 protein is CASSLARQGAFEQFF. DNA for the CDR3: TGTGCCAGCAGCTTGGCCCGACAGGGGGCGTTTGAGCAGTTCTTC.

This rearrangement joins TRBV6-1 to TRBJ1-5; 7 bases fit TRBD1. Germline loops: CDR1 MNHNS, CDR2 SASEGT. The CDR3 loop spans 13 amino acids. The V segment lost 7 bases and the J segment 4 bases; nucleotides outside the gene matches: 4. This CDR3 is CASTSTGNQPQHF. The CDR3 nucleotides are TGTGCCAGCACCTCGACAGGGAATCAGCCCCAGCATTTT.

This clone was recorded once. V gene TRBV28 combines with J gene TRBJ2-7; no reliable D call. Trimming stripped 5 bases from V and 2 bases from J, with 13 bases between. The germline gives CDR1 MDHEN, CDR2 SYDVKM. This CDR3 is built from 14 residues. The CDR3 nucleotides read TGTGCCAGCAGTCCCCCGGACGCAGCCTACGAGCAGTACTTC. This gives the protein CASSPPDAAYEQYF.

This clone has just a few counts. V usage is TRBV28 and J usage is TRBJ1-2; D not certain. The CDR3 contains 11 residues. Germline V gene sequence: CDR1 MDHEN, CDR2 SYDVKM. The V and J ends lost 2 bases and 8 bases respectively, with 6 bases between them. This chain's CDR3 is CASSLGRGYTF. CDR3 DNA sequence: TGTGCCAGCAGTTTAGGGCGCGGCTACACCTTC.

This clone was detected only once. This chain joins TRBV5-8 and TRBJ2-7; 7 nucleotides align to TRBD1. This CDR3 comprises 18 residues. V lost 4 bases and J lost 5; bases outside the gene matches: 21. Per germline, CDR1 SGHTS and CDR2 YDEGEE. The DNA for the CDR3 is TGTGCCAGCAGCCAGGATAGGGACAGTCTCGGCCCAGATGACGAGCAGTACTTC. Amino acid sequence: CASSQDRDSLGPDDEQYF.

V and J are TRBV27 and TRBJ1-3; 7 bases agree with TRBD1. V lost 9 bases, J lost 2 bases, and 4 bases stayed unmatched. The CDR3 is made up of 13 amino acids. Germline CDR1 reads MNHEY; CDR2 reads SMNVEV (reference sequence). CDR3 sequence (DNA): TGTGCCAGGAGGACAGGCGCTGGAAACACCATATATTTT. It codes for CARRTGAGNTIYF.

This clone was observed a handful of times. V is TRBV19 and J is TRBJ1-3; D is uncertain. Germline CDR1 LNHDA, CDR2 SQIVND (reference sequence). Trimming took 10 bases from V and 6 from J, leaving 16 bases between them. The CDR3 is 13 amino acids. CDR3 nucleotides: TGTGCCACCCACCCCGTGATGGCAAACACCATATATTTT. Protein: CATHPVMANTIYF.

V is TRBV30 and J is TRBJ1-5, with a tentative D call TRBD1 (5 bases). V was cut by 3 bases and J by 4 bases, with 10 bases left in between. This CDR3 spans 13 amino acids. CDR1 GTSNPN and CDR2 SVGIG come from the germline V gene (reference sequence). The CDR3 region has the DNA TGTGCCTGGAGCGATGGGGGGAATCAGCCCCAGCATTTT. It translates to CAWSDGGNQPQHF. Full variable domain (missing parts from reference TRBV30 and TRBJ1-5): SQTIHQWPATLVQPVGSPLSLECTVEGTSNPNLYWYRQAAGRGLQLLFYSVGIGQISSEVPQNLSASRPQDRQFILSSKKLLLSDSGFYLCAWSDGGNQPQHFGDGTRLSIL.

This clone was detected only a few times. The V gene is TRBV28, the J gene TRBJ2-5; 8 bases are a match to TRBD1. V trimming: 5 bases; J trimming: 5 bases; junction bases outside the gene matches: 10. Looked up from germline, CDR1 is MDHEN and CDR2 is SYDVKM. This CDR3 is 15 amino acids long. CDR3 nucleotide sequence: TGTGCCAGCAGTCCCAGGGGGCGCCCCGGGGAGACCCAGTACTTC. This translates into CASSPRGRPGETQYF.

The chain combines TRBV5-6 with TRBJ2-1; TRBD2 aligns across 7 bases. CDR1 SGHDT and CDR2 YYEEEE come from the germline V gene. The CDR3 is 16 amino acids. J gave up 5 bases and V 1 base, and 9 bases lay outside the gene matches. CDR3 residues: CASSLWREWLDNEQFF. The CDR3 nucleotides are TGTGCCAGCAGCTTGTGGCGGGAGTGGCTCGACAATGAGCAGTTCTTC.

A single count supports this clone. J is TRBJ1-3 and V is TRBV9, with no clear D. V was pared by 2 bases and J by 2 bases, with 17 bases between. Germline V gene lookup returns CDR1 SGDLS and CDR2 YYNGEE. The CDR3 length is 17 residues. The CDR3 loop reads CASSVTEVGGAGNTIYF. CDR3 in DNA: TGTGCCAGCAGCGTGACTGAGGTTGGAGGCGCTGGAAACACCATATATTTT.

This sequence joins TRBV2 and TRBJ2-5, with a weak D call TRBD1 (5 bases). This CDR3 contains 14 residues. Per germline, CDR1 SNHLY and CDR2 FYNNEI. Deletions cut 1 base from V and 5 bases from J, with 11 bases between. The CDR3 region is CASSEGQGEETQYF. CDR3 DNA sequence: TGTGCCAGCAGTGAAGGGCAGGGTGAGGAGACCCAGTACTTC.

The V gene is TRBV6-5, the J gene TRBJ1-6; possible D gene TRBD1, 6 bases. V was clipped by 5 bases and J by 4 bases, with 12 bases between them. Germline CDR1 is MNHEY and CDR2 is SVGAGI. The CDR3 spans 15 residues. The chain's CDR3 is CASSAGQRYNSPLHF. DNA for the CDR3: TGTGCCAGCAGTGCGGGACAACGTTATAATTCACCCCTCCACTTT.

This chain connects TRBV7-2 to TRBJ1-1; 7 nucleotides match TRBD1. The CDR3 is 15 residues long. Per the germline V gene, CDR1 is SGHTA and CDR2 is FQGNSA. The J segment lost 4 bases and the V segment lost 5 bases, leaving 10 bases of the junction unmatched. This chain's CDR3 is CASSPATGVSTEAFF. CDR3 coding DNA: TGTGCCAGCAGCCCAGCAACAGGGGTGAGCACTGAAGCTTTCTTT.